This T cell receptor (beta chain) was captured in a study of T cells in Graves' hyperthyroidism and ophthalmopathy. Amplified TCR beta CDR3 regions came from RNA transcripts. First-round RT-PCR targeting the TCR CDR3 was performed with the HTBI primer set. TCRdb re-analysed the multiplex PCR reads in MiXCR, keeping a single row per CDR3 protein. The sample has fewer than 750,000 distinct CDR3 sequences; under 60% are singletons. Researchers defined stable Graves' hyperthyroidism as no ophthalmopathy progression within 18 months. The CDR3 spans 16 residues. Germline V gene data show CDR1 as DFQATT and CDR2 as SNEGSKA (reference sequence). This clonotype has only one observation. Its antigen is not known. At one boundary the junction diverges from the germline segment, which might be a read error. Study-level points and caveats: Most thyroid clonotypes with frequency above 0.001 were detected in blood. With a median lead of around 6.7 months before onset, the model predicted ophthalmopathy. Researchers report that a 13 V-J model separated ophthalmopathy from stable hyperthyroidism.

The chain employs TRBV20-1 and TRBJ2-7; 7 bases line up with TRBD2. This TCR was recovered from a young woman with Graves' hyperthyroidism. The sample comprised peripheral blood or thyroid tissue (not recorded which). CDR3 loop: CSAPGGKRQTLYERYF. DNA for the CDR3: TGCAGTGCCCCGGGGGGTAAGCGCCAGACCCTCTACGAGCGGTACTTC.